This T cell receptor beta chain was identified during a study of T cell repertoires in cytomegalovirus infection. CDR1 SGHDT and CDR2 YYEEEE come from the germline V gene. There are 17 residues in the CDR3. With 4 bases removed from V and 2 bases from J, the gap between germline ends came to 21 bases. As to this clonotype: Its antigen is still unknown.

MiXCR, applied by TCRdb to the reads, yields one record per CDR3 protein. The sample lists roughly 800,000 distinct CDR3 sequences, about 29% seen once, with over 10% in the top ten. Sequencing used cultured CD8+ T cells from PBMCs, obtained from culture after CMV antigen stimulation. The TCR was taken from a human donor in good health (CMV status not recorded). Some clones in this sample may be carry-over from other donors' samples. V gene TRBV5-6 combines with J gene TRBJ2-5; D perhaps matches TRBD2 (5 bases). The CDR3 reads CASSRSAWRPPQETQYF. DNA for the CDR3: TGTGCCAGCAGCCGTTCGGCCTGGAGGCCGCCTCAAGAGACCCAGTACTTC.